This T cell receptor (beta chain) came from a study of STAT5B mutations in CD4+ large granular lymphocyte leukemia. Using immunoSEQ multiplex PCR, the repertoire was profiled, and TCRdb retains in-frame clones only, with some absent. Of under 40,000 clones in the sample, 70% to 85% were seen once. Healthy controls were blood donor buffy coats. Source material: CD4+ T cells from blood buffy coats. This clonotype was obtained from a human donor in good health.

CDR3 sequence: CSVEEWTAWGAGSYNEQFF. The CDR3 coding sequence is TGCAGCGTTGAAGAGTGGACAGCGTGGGGAGCTGGCTCCTACAATGAGCAGTTCTTC. This chain joins TRBV29-1 and TRBJ2-1; the D gene is possibly TRBD1 (6 bases). The length of the CDR3 is 19 residues. Germline CDR1 is SQVTM and CDR2 is ANQGSEA. V shed 0 bases and J shed 0 bases, with 21 bases lying between them.